The present TCR beta chain was sequenced within a study of CD8 T cells in ankylosing spondylitis. This CDR3 spans 15 amino acids. V lost 3 bases to trimming and J lost 0 bases, with 12 bases between them. Germline CDR1 is SNHLY and CDR2 is FYNNEI. Broader study findings: With a CD8+ phenotype, disease-linked clones were relatively rare in peripheral blood. Reportedly, disease-linked clones are significantly enriched in ankylosing spondylitis patients' matched synovial fluid. There was a TCR beta motif, made of eight highly homologous variants, that appeared characteristic of ankylosing spondylitis blood.

In its sample, this clonotype was seen many times. The antigen is undetermined. The authors made TCR beta libraries by quantitative 5'-RACE with molecular barcodes. Using its own MiXCR run on the 5' RACE reads, TCRdb lists one record per CDR3 protein. Among fewer than 400,000 distinct CDR3 sequences listed, 7% to 9% were seen once. Sequenced material: blood, either unsorted or a sorted T cell fraction (not recorded which). The sequence derives from a male donor with ankylosing spondylitis. The chain is built from TRBV2 and TRBJ2-7; weak D call: TRBD1 (5 bases). CDR3: CASSEIGANSYEQYF. Here the CDR3 DNA reads TGTGCCAGCAGTGAGATAGGGGCCAACTCCTACGAGCAGTACTTC. Full variable domain (outside the CDR3, taken from reference TRBV2 and TRBJ2-7): EPEVTQTPSHQVTQMGQEVILRCVPISNHLYFYWYRQILGQKVEFLVSFYNNEISEKSEIFDDQFSVERPDGSNFTLKIRSTKLEDSAMYFCASSEIGANSYEQYFGPGTRLTVT.